The 27 T cell receptor beta chains reported below all come from one sample, sequenced in a study of blood T cell repertoires in COVID-19. The repertoire was sequenced with immunoSEQ multiplex PCR; TCRdb's copy has only in-frame clones and lacks some. The sample includes around 62,000 clones, 85% to 95% of them seen just once. The sequencing input was peripheral blood. The origin of the receptors is a man aged 65-85 years with active COVID-19.

This clone was found once. This chain uses TRBV19 with TRBJ2-5, with D tentatively TRBD1 (5 bases). This CDR3 has 13 amino acids. Germline loops: CDR1 LNHDA, CDR2 SQIVND (reference sequence). The CDR3 coding sequence is TGTGCTGCCGGCCAGCGCCCAGGGGAGACCCAGTACTTC. Protein: CAAGQRPGETQYF.

The chain has TRBV5-1 and TRBJ1-2, with 11 bases that match TRBD1. The CDR3 extends over 13 amino acids. Germline CDR1 is SGHRS and CDR2 is YFSETQ. V lost 4 bases to trimming and J lost 11 bases; unmatched junction nucleotides: 7. CDR3 protein: CASSSEGQGEYTF. CDR3 DNA: TGCGCCAGCAGCAGTGAGGGACAGGGGGAATACACCTTC.

The chain uses TRBV2 and TRBJ1-1; a weak D match, TRBD1 (6 bases). V was cut by 7 bases and J by 4 bases, with 19 bases left in between. In germline, CDR1 is SNHLY, CDR2 FYNNEI. The CDR3 has 15 residues. This CDR3 is CASTQPNRAPTEAFF. CDR3 DNA sequence: TGTGCCAGCACCCAACCGAACAGGGCCCCCACTGAAGCTTTCTTT.

This clone has just one count. This rearrangement joins TRBV19 to TRBJ1-2, with D possibly being TRBD1 (6 bases). CDR1 and CDR2 from the germline V gene are LNHDA and SQIVND (reference sequence). The CDR3 extends over 15 amino acids. Trimming stripped 1 base from V and 7 bases from J, with 16 bases between. The CDR3 protein is CASSIATGYGGGYTF. The CDR3 DNA is TGTGCCAGTAGTATAGCCACAGGGTATGGTGGTGGCTACACCTTC.

The V and J genes are TRBV18 and TRBJ2-3, with 8 bases aligning to TRBD2. The CDR3 spans 16 residues. Trimming at V came to 3 bases and at J to 2 bases, leaving 7 bases not matched to a gene. In germline, CDR1 is KGHSH, CDR2 LQKENI. The DNA for the CDR3 is TGTGCCAGCTCACCGATCCGGGGGGGAGACACAGATACGCAGTATTTT. Residues: CASSPIRGGDTDTQYF.

CDR3 sequence: CASSSPYEQYV. In nucleotides, the CDR3 is TGTGCCAGCAGCAGCCCTTACGAGCAGTACGTC. V usage is TRBV5-6 and J usage is TRBJ2-7, with D unclear. The V gene lost 4 bases and the J gene lost 4 bases, with 6 bases spanning the gap. This CDR3 is built from 11 residues. Germline V gene lookup returns CDR1 SGHDT and CDR2 YYEEEE.

The chain links TRBV29-1 to TRBJ2-3; D is possibly TRBD2 (7 bases). The germline CDR1 and CDR2 sequences are SQVTM and ANQGSEA. Trimming took off 3 bases at V and 4 bases at J, with 11 bases between the two ends. The CDR3 runs 13 residues. For the CDR3, the DNA is TGCAGCGTTGAGTGGGGGGGCTCAGATACGCAGTATTTT. Encoded protein: CSVEWGGSDTQYF.

The count of this clone is one. This rearrangement joins TRBV11-2 to TRBJ1-1; D remains unclear. V was cut by 1 base and J by 3 bases, with 9 bases left in between. In germline, CDR1 is SGHAT, CDR2 FQNNGV. The CDR3 loop spans 14 amino acids. The CDR3 loop is CASSLVTGYTEAFF. The CDR3 nucleotides read TGTGCCAGCAGCTTAGTAACGGGATACACTGAAGCTTTCTTT.

The chain links TRBV29-1 to TRBJ1-1; D unresolved. Germline V gives CDR1 SQVTM, CDR2 ANQGSEA. The CDR3 contains 14 residues. Trimming left V 1 base short and J 1 base short, with 10 bases between. The CDR3 DNA is TGCAGCGTTGAAGGAACACAAAGGAACACTGAAGCTTTCTTT. Translation: CSVEGTQRNTEAFF.

The chain has TRBV3-1 (or the pseudogene TRBV3-2) and TRBJ1-1, with D possibly TRBD1 on 5 matching bases. This CDR3 region has 14 residues. Germline loops: CDR1 LGHDT, CDR2 YNNKEL (reference sequence). Trimming stripped 3 bases from V and 2 bases from J, with 10 bases between. The CDR3 loop reads CASSQMQGNTEAFF. The DNA for the CDR3 is TGTGCCAGCAGCCAGATGCAGGGAAACACTGAAGCTTTCTTT.

The CDR3 bases are TGTGCCAGCAGTACAAGACAGTCCTATGGCTACACCTTC. It translates to CASSTRQSYGYTF. This chain joins TRBV27 and TRBJ1-2, with a weak D call TRBD1 (5 bases). The V end was cut by 5 bases, the J end by 4 bases, with 11 bases between. The CDR3 has 13 residues. Germline assignment: CDR1 MNHEY and CDR2 SMNVEV (reference sequence).

CDR3 nucleotides: TGTGCCAGCAATAAGGGGCCCTCCTACGAGCAGTACTTC. It encodes CASNKGPSYEQYF. The chain carries TRBV25-1 and TRBJ2-7; TRBD1 might be the D (5 bases). V was pared by 7 bases and J by 0 bases, with 10 bases between. CDR1 and CDR2 (germline): MGHDK, SYGVNS. This CDR3 comprises 13 residues.

The sample holds a few counts of this clone. The gene calls are TRBV27 and TRBJ2-1, with D possibly matching TRBD1 (6 bases). Trimming left V 2 bases short and J 6 bases short, with 17 bases between. The CDR3 is made up of 16 amino acids. CDR1 and CDR2 from the germline V gene are MNHEY and SMNVEV (reference sequence). The CDR3 spells CASSLLAGALINEQFF. CDR3 DNA: TGTGCCAGCAGTTTACTGGCAGGGGCCCTAATCAATGAGCAGTTCTTC.

The rearrangement joins TRBV5-1 to TRBJ1-4; TRBD1 agrees at 7 bases. Germline V gene lookup returns CDR1 SGHRS and CDR2 YFSETQ. Trimming at V came to 4 bases and at J to 4 bases, leaving 10 bases not matched to a gene. This CDR3 region has 16 residues. This CDR3 reads CASSLPTGTINEKLFF. CDR3 in DNA: TGCGCCAGCAGCCTTCCGACAGGGACCATTAATGAAAAACTGTTTTTT.

V gene TRBV28 combines with J gene TRBJ1-4; 8 bases are a match to TRBD1. This CDR3 is 17 amino acids long. V shed 3 bases and J 2 bases; nucleotides not matched to a gene: 8. Germline lookup yields CDR1 MDHEN and CDR2 SYDVKM. The CDR3 DNA reads as TGTGCCAGCAGTTTCCGGACAGGGTCGGGGACTAATGAAAAACTGTTTTTT. This translates into CASSFRTGSGTNEKLFF.

The CDR3: CASSRPLLAGGQDTQYF. The CDR3 nucleotides read TGTGCCAGCAGCCGGCCCTTACTCGCGGGGGGGCAAGATACGCAGTATTTT. This chain links TRBV5-6 with TRBJ2-3; 9 bases fit TRBD2. The J segment lost 5 bases and the V segment lost 4 bases, leaving 14 bases of the junction unmatched. The CDR3 loop spans 17 amino acids. Germline CDR1 reads SGHDT; CDR2 reads YYEEEE.

This clone was recorded once. The chain employs TRBV19 and TRBJ1-6; tentative D call: TRBD1 (6 bases). Germline CDR1 is LNHDA and CDR2 is SQIVND (reference sequence). The CDR3 length is 14 residues. V dropped 4 bases and J dropped 8 bases, with 12 bases sitting between them. In DNA, the CDR3 is TGTGCCAGTAGTAAGCAGGGGCAGGATTCACCCCTCCACTTT. It yields the protein CASSKQGQDSPLHF. Together with reference TRBV19 and TRBJ1-6, the CDR3 gives the full variable domain: DGGITQSPKYLFRKEGQNVTLSCEQNLNHDAMYWYRQDPGQGLRLIYYSQIVNDFQKGDIAEGYSVSREKKESFPLTVTSAQKNPTAFYLCASSKQGQDSPLHFGNGTRLTVT.

V is TRBV10-1 and J is TRBJ2-5, with 8 bases lining up with TRBD2. After removal of 5 bases from V and 2 bases from J, the junction contained 4 bases not matched to a gene. Germline lookup yields CDR1 WNHNN and CDR2 SYGVQD (reference sequence). The CDR3 is 14 residues long. DNA for the CDR3: TGCGCCAGCAGTACGGGCGGGGGGCAAGAGACCCAGTACTTC. It codes for CASSTGGGQETQYF.

The CDR3 loop reads CASSYSTDRGAGLNTIYF. As DNA, the CDR3 is TGTGCCAGCAGTTACTCGACGGACAGGGGGGCTGGCCTAAACACCATATATTTT. V gene TRBV6-2 or TRBV6-3 combines with J gene TRBJ1-3, with 10 bases lining up with TRBD1. V trimming: 0 bases; J trimming: 6 bases; junction bases outside the gene matches: 11. The CDR3 has 18 amino acids. Germline V gene lookup returns CDR1 MNHEY and CDR2 SVGEGT.

The chain links TRBV6-4 to TRBJ2-1; TRBD1 matches 10 bases. Germline-derived CDR1 and CDR2 are MRHNA and SNTAGT. V lost 4 bases and J lost 0; bases outside the gene matches: 3. The CDR3 length is 16 residues. The CDR3 protein is CASSGGQGRSYNEQFF. CDR3 coding DNA: TGTGCCAGCAGTGGGGGACAGGGGCGCTCCTACAATGAGCAGTTCTTC.

CDR3 protein: CASSGTSGGHTDTQYF. DNA of the CDR3: TGTGCCAGCAGTGGGACTAGCGGGGGACACACAGATACGCAGTATTTT. The V gene is TRBV25-1, the J gene TRBJ2-3; 13 bases map to TRBD2. Germline assignment: CDR1 MGHDK and CDR2 SYGVNS. Trimming removed 4 bases from V and 2 bases from J; junction bases left unmatched: 3. This CDR3 comprises 16 residues. The full variable domain, in which reference TRBV25-1 and TRBJ2-3 provide the parts outside the CDR3, is EADIYQTPRYLVIGTGKKITLECSQTMGHDKMYWYQQDPGMELHLIHYSYGVNSTEKGDLSSESTVSRIRTEHFPLTLESARPSHTSQYLCASSGTSGGHTDTQYFGPGTRLTVL.

The DNA for the CDR3 is TGTGCCAGCTCGGGGGGCATGAACACCGGGGAGCTGTTTTTT. Amino acids: CASSGGMNTGELFF. The rearrangement joins TRBV11-3 to TRBJ2-2; D is perhaps TRBD2 (7 bases). CDR3 length equals 14 residues. V lost 8 bases, J lost 1 base, and 11 bases lay in between. Germline assignment: CDR1 SGHNT and CDR2 YENEEA. Complete variable domain (other parts from reference TRBV11-3 and TRBJ2-2): EAGVVQSPRYKIIEKKQPVAFWCNPISGHNTLYWYLQNLGQGPELLIRYENEEAVDDSQLPKDRFSAERLKGVDSTLKIQPAELGDSAVYLCASSGGMNTGELFFGEGSRLTVL.

The chain recombines TRBV6-6 with TRBJ1-2; D gene ambiguous. Trimming shortened V by 7 bases and J by 4 bases, and 16 bases separated the two germline ends. This CDR3 has 14 amino acids. CDR1 MNHNY and CDR2 SVGAGI come from the germline V gene (reference sequence). The CDR3 DNA sequence: TGTGCCAGCATCAGTTCGTTGGACTCCTATGGCTACACCTTC. Amino acids: CASISSLDSYGYTF.

The genes are TRBV7-9 and TRBJ1-2; D may be TRBD1 (5 bases). This CDR3 is 14 amino acids long. Germline V gives CDR1 SEHNR, CDR2 FQNEAQ (reference sequence). Trimming removed 2 bases at V and 4 bases at J, with 11 bases between. The CDR3 DNA is TGTGCCAGCAGCTTAAGCGCGACAGCCTATGGCTACACCTTC. Translating gives CASSLSATAYGYTF. Looking up the rest from reference TRBV7-9 and TRBJ1-2 gives the full variable domain: DTGVSQNPRHKITKRGQNVTFRCDPISEHNRLYWYRQTLGQGPEFLTYFQNEAQLEKSRLLSDRFSAERPKGSFSTLEIQRTEQGDSAMYLCASSLSATAYGYTFGSGTRLTVV.

V is TRBV5-5 and J is TRBJ2-5; D call uncertain. Germline V gene lookup returns CDR1 SGHKS and CDR2 YYEKEE (reference sequence). Trimming cost V 0 bases and J 1 base, with 4 bases left between them. This CDR3 has 13 residues. CDR3 DNA sequence: TGTGCCAGCAGCTTGGCCTCCCAAGAGACCCAGTACTTC. Its protein product is CASSLASQETQYF.

The J gene is TRBJ1-5, the V gene TRBV28; TRBD1 agrees at 7 bases. Germline CDR1 reads MDHEN; CDR2 reads SYDVKM. CDR3 size: 16 residues. The junction had 5 bases not matched to a gene; V was cut back by 3 bases and J by 0 bases. CDR3 sequence (DNA): TGTGCCAGCAGTTTGGCAGGGGGGAATAGCAATCAGCCCCAGCATTTT. This encodes CASSLAGGNSNQPQHF.

The V call is TRBV4-3, the J call TRBJ2-3; D uncertain. Germline V gene lookup returns CDR1 LGHNA and CDR2 YSLEER. The CDR3 spans 14 residues. V lost 0 bases and J lost 1, with 5 bases in between. CDR3 sequence: CASSQDSRTDTQYF. The CDR3, as DNA: TGCGCCAGCAGCCAAGATAGCCGCACAGATACGCAGTATTTT.